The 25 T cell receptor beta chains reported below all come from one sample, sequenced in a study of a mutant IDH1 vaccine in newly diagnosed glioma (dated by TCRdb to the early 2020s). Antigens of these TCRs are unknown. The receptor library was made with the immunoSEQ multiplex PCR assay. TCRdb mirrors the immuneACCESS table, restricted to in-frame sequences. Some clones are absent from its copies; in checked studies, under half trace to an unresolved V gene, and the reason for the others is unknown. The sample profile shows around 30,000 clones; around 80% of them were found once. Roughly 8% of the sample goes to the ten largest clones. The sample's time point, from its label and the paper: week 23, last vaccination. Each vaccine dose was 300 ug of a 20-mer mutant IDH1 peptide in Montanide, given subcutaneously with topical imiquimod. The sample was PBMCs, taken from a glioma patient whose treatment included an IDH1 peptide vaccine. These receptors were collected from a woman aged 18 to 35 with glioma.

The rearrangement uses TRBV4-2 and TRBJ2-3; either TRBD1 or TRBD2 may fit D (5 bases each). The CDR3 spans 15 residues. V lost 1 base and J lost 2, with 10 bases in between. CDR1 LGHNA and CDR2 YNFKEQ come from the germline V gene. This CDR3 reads CASSQVQGDTDTQYF. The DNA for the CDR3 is TGTGCCAGCAGCCAAGTGCAGGGAGACACAGATACGCAGTATTTT.

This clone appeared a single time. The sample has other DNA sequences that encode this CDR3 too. The CDR3 sequence: CASSSELAGYAYEQYF. The CDR3 DNA sequence: TGTGCCAGCAGTTCAGAACTAGCGGGCTATGCCTACGAGCAGTACTTC. This rearrangement joins TRBV2 to TRBJ2-7, with 9 bases fitting TRBD2. The CDR3 covers 16 residues. Germline lookup yields CDR1 SNHLY and CDR2 FYNNEI. With V trimmed by 5 bases and J by 2 bases, 10 bases remained unmatched.

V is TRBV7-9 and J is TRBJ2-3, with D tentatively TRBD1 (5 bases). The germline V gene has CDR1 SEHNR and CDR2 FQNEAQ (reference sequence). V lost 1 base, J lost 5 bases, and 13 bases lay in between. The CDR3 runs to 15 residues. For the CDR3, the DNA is TGTGCCAGCAGCTTAGGAAACAGGAATGGAGATACGCAGTATTTT. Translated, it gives CASSLGNRNGDTQYF.

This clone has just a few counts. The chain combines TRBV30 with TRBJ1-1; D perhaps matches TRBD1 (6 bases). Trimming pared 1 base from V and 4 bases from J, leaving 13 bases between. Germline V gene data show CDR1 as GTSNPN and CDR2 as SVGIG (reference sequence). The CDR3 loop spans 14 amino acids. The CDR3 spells CAWSAGGWGTEAFF. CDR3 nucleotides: TGTGCCTGGAGTGCGGGGGGCTGGGGCACTGAAGCTTTCTTT. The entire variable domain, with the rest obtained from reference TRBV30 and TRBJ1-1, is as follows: SQTIHQWPATLVQPVGSPLSLECTVEGTSNPNLYWYRQAAGRGLQLLFYSVGIGQISSEVPQNLSASRPQDRQFILSSKKLLLSDSGFYLCAWSAGGWGTEAFFGQGTRLTVV.

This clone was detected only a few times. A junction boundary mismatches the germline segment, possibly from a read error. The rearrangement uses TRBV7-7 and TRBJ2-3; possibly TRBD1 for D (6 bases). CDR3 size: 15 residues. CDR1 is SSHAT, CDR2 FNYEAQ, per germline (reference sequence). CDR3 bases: TGTGCTAGCAGCTTGTCCCAGGGGCGCACAGATACGCAGTATTTT. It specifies CASSLSQGRTDTQYF.

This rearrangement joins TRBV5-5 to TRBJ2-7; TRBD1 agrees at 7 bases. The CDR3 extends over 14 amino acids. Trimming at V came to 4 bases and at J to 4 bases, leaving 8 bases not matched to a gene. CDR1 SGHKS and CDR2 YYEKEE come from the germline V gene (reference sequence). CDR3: CASSARDRPYEQYF. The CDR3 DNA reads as TGTGCCAGCAGCGCCCGGGACAGACCTTACGAGCAGTACTTC.

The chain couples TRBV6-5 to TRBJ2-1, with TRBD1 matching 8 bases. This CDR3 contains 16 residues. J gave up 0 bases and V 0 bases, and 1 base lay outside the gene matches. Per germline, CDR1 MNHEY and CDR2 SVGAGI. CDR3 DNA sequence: TGTGCCAGCAGTTACTCGGGACAGGTCTCCTACAATGAGCAGTTCTTC. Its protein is CASSYSGQVSYNEQFF.

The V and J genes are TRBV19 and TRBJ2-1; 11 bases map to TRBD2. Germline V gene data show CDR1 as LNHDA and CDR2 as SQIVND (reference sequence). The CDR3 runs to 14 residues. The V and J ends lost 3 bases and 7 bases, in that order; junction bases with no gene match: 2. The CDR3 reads CASSIIAGGNEQFF. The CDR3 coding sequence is TGTGCCAGTAGTATTATAGCGGGAGGGAATGAGCAGTTCTTC. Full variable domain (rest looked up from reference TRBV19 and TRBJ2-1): DGGITQSPKYLFRKEGQNVTLSCEQNLNHDAMYWYRQDPGQGLRLIYYSQIVNDFQKGDIAEGYSVSREKKESFPLTVTSAQKNPTAFYLCASSIIAGGNEQFFGPGTRLTVL.

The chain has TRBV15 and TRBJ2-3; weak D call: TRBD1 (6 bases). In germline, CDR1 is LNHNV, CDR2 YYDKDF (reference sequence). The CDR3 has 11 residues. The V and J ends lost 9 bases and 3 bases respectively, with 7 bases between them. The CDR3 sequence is CATGQTDTQYF. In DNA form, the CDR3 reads TGTGCCACTGGACAGACAGATACGCAGTATTTT.

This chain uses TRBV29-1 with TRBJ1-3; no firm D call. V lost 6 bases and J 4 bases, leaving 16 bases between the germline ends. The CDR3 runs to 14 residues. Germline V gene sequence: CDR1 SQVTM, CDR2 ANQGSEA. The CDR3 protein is CSVGLSNWGNTIYF. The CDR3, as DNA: TGCAGCGTCGGTTTGAGTAATTGGGGAAACACCATATATTTT. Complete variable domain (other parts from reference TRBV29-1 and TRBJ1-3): SAVISQKPSRDICQRGTSLTIQCQVDSQVTMMFWYRQQPGQSLTLIATANQGSEATYESGFVIDKFPISRPNLTFSTLTVSNMSPEDSSIYLCSVGLSNWGNTIYFGEGSWLTVV.

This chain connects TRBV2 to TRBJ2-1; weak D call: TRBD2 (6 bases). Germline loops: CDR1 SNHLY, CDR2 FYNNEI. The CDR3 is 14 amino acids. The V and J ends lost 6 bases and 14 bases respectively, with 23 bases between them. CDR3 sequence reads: CASRPPYGPGDEFF. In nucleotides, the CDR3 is TGTGCCAGCAGACCCCCATACGGCCCGGGGGACGAGTTCTTC. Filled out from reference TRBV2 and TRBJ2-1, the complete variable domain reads EPEVTQTPSHQVTQMGQEVILRCVPISNHLYFYWYRQILGQKVEFLVSFYNNEISEKSEIFDDQFSVERPDGSNFTLKIRSTKLEDSAMYFCASRPPYGPGDEFFGPGTRLTVL.

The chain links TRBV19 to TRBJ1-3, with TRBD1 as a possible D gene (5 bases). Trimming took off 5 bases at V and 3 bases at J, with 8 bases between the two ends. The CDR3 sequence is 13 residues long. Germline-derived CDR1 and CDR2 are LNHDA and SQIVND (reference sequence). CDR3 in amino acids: CASSQQVGNTIYF. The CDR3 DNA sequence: TGTGCCAGTAGTCAACAGGTTGGAAACACCATATATTTT.

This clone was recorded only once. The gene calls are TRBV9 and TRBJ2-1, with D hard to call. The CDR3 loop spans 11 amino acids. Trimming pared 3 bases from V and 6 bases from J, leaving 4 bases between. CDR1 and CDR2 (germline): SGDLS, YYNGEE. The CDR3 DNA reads TGTGCCAGCAGCGGCCGCAATGAGCAGTTCTTC. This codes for CASSGRNEQFF. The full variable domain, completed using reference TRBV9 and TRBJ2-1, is DSGVTQTPKHLITATGQRVTLRCSPRSGDLSVYWYQQSLDQGLQFLIQYYNGEERAKGNILERFSAQQFPDLHSELNLSSLELGDSALYFCASSGRNEQFFGPGTRLTVL.

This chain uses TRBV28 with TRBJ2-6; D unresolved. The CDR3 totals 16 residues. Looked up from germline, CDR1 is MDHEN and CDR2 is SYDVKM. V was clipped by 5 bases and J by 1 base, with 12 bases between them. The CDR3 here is CASSVPRDSGANVLTF. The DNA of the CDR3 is TGTGCCAGCAGTGTACCTAGGGATTCTGGGGCCAACGTCCTGACTTTC.

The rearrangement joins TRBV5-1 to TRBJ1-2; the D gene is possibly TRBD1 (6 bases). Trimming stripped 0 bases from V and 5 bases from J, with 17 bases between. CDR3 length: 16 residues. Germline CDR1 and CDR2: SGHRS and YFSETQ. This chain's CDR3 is CASSLGSGGVLYGYTF. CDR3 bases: TGCGCCAGCAGCTTGGGCTCGGGGGGCGTTCTATATGGCTACACCTTC.

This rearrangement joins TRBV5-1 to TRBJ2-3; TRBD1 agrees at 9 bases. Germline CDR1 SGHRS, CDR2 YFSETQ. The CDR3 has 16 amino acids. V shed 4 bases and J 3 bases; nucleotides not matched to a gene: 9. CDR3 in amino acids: CASSGAGTGQTDTQYF. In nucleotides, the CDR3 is TGCGCCAGCAGCGGAGCCGGGACAGGGCAGACAGATACGCAGTATTTT. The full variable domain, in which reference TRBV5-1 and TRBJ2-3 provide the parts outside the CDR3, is KAGVTQTPRYLIKTRGQQVTLSCSPISGHRSVSWYQQTPGQGLQFLFEYFSETQRNKGNFPGRFSGRQFSNSRSEMNVSTLELGDSALYLCASSGAGTGQTDTQYFGPGTRLTVL.

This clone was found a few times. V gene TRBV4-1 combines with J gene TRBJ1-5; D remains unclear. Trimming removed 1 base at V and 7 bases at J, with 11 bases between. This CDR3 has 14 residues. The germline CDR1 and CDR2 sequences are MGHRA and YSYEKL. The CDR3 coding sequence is TGCGCCAGCAGCCAAGTGGGGTTGGGGCAGCCCCAGCATTTT. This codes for CASSQVGLGQPQHF.

The CDR3, as DNA: TGTGCCAGCAGCCAAGGGGAGGGACGGGGCACTGAAGCTTTCTTT. This sequence encodes CASSQGEGRGTEAFF. The chain links TRBV4-2 to TRBJ1-1; TRBD1 might be the D (5 bases). This CDR3 spans 15 amino acids. V was pared by 1 base and J by 4 bases, with 13 bases between. Germline CDR1 is LGHNA and CDR2 is YNFKEQ.

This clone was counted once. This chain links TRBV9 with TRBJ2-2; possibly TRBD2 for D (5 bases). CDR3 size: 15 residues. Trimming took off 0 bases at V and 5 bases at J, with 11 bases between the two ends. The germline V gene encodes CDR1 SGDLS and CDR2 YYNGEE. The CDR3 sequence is CASSVDGRGTGELFF. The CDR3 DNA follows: TGTGCCAGCAGCGTAGATGGGAGAGGGACCGGGGAGCTGTTTTTT. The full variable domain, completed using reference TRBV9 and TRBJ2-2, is DSGVTQTPKHLITATGQRVTLRCSPRSGDLSVYWYQQSLDQGLQFLIQYYNGEERAKGNILERFSAQQFPDLHSELNLSSLELGDSALYFCASSVDGRGTGELFFGEGSRLTVL.

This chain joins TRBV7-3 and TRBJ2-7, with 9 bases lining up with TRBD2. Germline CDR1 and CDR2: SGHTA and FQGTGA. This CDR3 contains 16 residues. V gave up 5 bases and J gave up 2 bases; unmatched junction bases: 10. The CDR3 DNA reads TGTGCCAGCAGCCATAGTCGGTCTAGCGGGACCTACGAGCAGTACTTC. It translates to CASSHSRSSGTYEQYF.

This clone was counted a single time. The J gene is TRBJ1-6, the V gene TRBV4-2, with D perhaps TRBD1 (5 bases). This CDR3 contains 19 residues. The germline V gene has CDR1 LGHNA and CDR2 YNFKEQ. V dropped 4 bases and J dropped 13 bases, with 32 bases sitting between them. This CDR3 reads CASSLHAPGPEGPSGPLHF. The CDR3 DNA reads TGTGCCAGCAGCCTTCATGCGCCAGGGCCCGAGGGTCCAAGTGGTCCCCTCCACTTT.

In nucleotides, the CDR3 is TGTGCCAGCTCACCACTCCCCCTGACTTATAATTCACCCCTCCACTTT. It encodes CASSPLPLTYNSPLHF. The V gene is TRBV18, the J gene TRBJ1-6; D not certain. With 1 base removed from V and 4 bases from J, the gap between germline ends came to 11 bases. The germline V gene encodes CDR1 KGHSH and CDR2 LQKENI. The CDR3 has 16 residues. Full variable domain (missing parts from reference TRBV18 and TRBJ1-6): NAGVMQNPRHLVRRRGQEARLRCSPMKGHSHVYWYRQLPEEGLKFMVYLQKENIIDESGMPKERFSAEFPKEGPSILRIQQVVRGDSAAYFCASSPLPLTYNSPLHFGNGTRLTVT.

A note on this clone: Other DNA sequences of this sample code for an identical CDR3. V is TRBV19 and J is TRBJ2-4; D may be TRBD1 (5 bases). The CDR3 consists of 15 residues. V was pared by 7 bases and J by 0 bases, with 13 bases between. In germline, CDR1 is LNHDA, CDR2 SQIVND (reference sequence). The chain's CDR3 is CASKDRTLAKNIQYF. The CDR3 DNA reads TGTGCCAGTAAAGACAGAACATTAGCCAAAAACATTCAGTACTTC.

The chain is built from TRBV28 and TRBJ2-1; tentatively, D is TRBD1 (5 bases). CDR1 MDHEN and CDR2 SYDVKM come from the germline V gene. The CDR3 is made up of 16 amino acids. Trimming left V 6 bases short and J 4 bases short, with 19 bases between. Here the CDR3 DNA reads TGTGCCAGCAGCCCTACTGGTTCAGGGAAATACAATGAGCAGTTCTTC. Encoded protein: CASSPTGSGKYNEQFF.

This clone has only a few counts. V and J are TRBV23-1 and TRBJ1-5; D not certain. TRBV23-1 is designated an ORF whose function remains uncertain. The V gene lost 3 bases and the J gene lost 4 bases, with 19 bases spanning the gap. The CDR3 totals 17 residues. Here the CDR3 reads CASSHHPAGYANQPQHF. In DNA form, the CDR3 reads TGCGCCAGCAGTCACCATCCCGCCGGTTACGCAAATCAGCCCCAGCATTTT.